These 28 T cell receptor beta chains were sequenced from one sample in a study of control samples from healthy donors and cancer patients. Some clones are missing from TCRdb's copy, which holds only in-frame ones; the method was immunoSEQ multiplex PCR. The sample holds more than 25,000 clones; approximately 94% are singletons and the top ten take about 6.2%. The specimen was blood. These receptors all come from a man aged 60 to 75 in good health.

For the CDR3, the DNA is TGCAGCGGTAACGCAGGGAGAAGGAACTATGGCTACACCTTC. Translation: CSGNAGRRNYGYTF. V gene TRBV29-1 combines with J gene TRBJ1-2; a possible D gene is TRBD1 (5 bases). The germline V and J ends were trimmed by 7 bases and 2 bases, with 17 bases remaining between them. The CDR3 totals 14 residues. Germline CDR1 reads SQVTM; CDR2 reads ANQGSEA. The entire variable domain, with the rest obtained from reference TRBV29-1 and TRBJ1-2, is as follows: SAVISQKPSRDICQRGTSLTIQCQVDSQVTMMFWYRQQPGQSLTLIATANQGSEATYESGFVIDKFPISRPNLTFSTLTVSNMSPEDSSIYLCSGNAGRRNYGYTFGSGTRLTVV.

The V call is TRBV12-3 or TRBV12-4, the J call TRBJ2-7, with unresolved D. V was trimmed by 5 bases and J by 0 bases, leaving 5 bases between them. The CDR3 sequence is 12 residues long. The DNA of the CDR3 is TGTGCCAGCAGTCGGACCTCCTACGAGCAGTACTTC. Its translation is CASSRTSYEQYF.

The rearrangement links TRBV15 to TRBJ2-5; D possibly corresponds to TRBD2 (6 bases). Germline V CDR1 and CDR2: LNHNV, YYDKDF (reference sequence). This CDR3 comprises 15 residues. With 1 base removed from V and 3 bases from J, the gap between germline ends came to 12 bases. The CDR3, as DNA: TGTGCCACCAGCAGAGGTGAAGGAGGGAAAGAGACCCAGTACTTC. It is translated as CATSRGEGGKETQYF.

The J gene is TRBJ1-1, the V gene TRBV19; the D is unclear. V dropped 5 bases and J dropped 1 base, with 8 bases sitting between them. Germline CDR1 reads LNHDA; CDR2 reads SQIVND (reference sequence). The CDR3 is made up of 13 amino acids. This chain's CDR3 is CASSREGNTEAFF. The CDR3 DNA reads as TGTGCCAGTAGTCGGGAAGGGAACACTGAAGCTTTCTTT.

The count of this clone is one. The gene calls are TRBV27 and TRBJ2-7, with D perhaps being TRBD1 or TRBD2 (5 bases each). The CDR3 consists of 15 residues. V gave up 6 bases and J gave up 3 bases, with 18 bases separating them. The V gene's germline CDR1 is MNHEY and CDR2 SMNVEV (reference sequence). The CDR3 is CASRDRDGPFYEQYF. As DNA, the CDR3 is TGTGCCAGCAGAGACCGGGACGGACCTTTCTACGAGCAGTACTTC.

This clone was seen a single time. The chain carries TRBV19 and TRBJ1-1; D gene unclear. The CDR3 runs 12 residues. Trimming took off 3 bases at V and 3 bases at J, with 5 bases between the two ends. The V gene's germline CDR1 is LNHDA and CDR2 SQIVND (reference sequence). Here the CDR3 DNA reads TGTGCCAGTAGTATTGGGTACACTGAAGCTTTCTTT. It encodes CASSIGYTEAFF.

The chain combines TRBV6-5 with TRBJ2-5, with 7 bases aligning to TRBD2. V lost 7 bases and J lost 7; bases outside the gene matches: 15. This CDR3 is 15 amino acids long. In germline, CDR1 is MNHEY, CDR2 SVGAGI. Written as DNA, the CDR3 is TGTGCCAGCACCCTCAGCGGGGCACTTCAGGGGACCCAGTACTTC. Encoded protein: CASTLSGALQGTQYF.

The V call is TRBV7-6, the J call TRBJ1-1; D not certain. The V and J ends lost 6 bases and 0 bases respectively, with 11 bases between them. There are 14 residues in the CDR3. CDR1 is SGHVS and CDR2 is FNYEAQ in the germline V gene. As DNA, the CDR3 is TGTGCCAGCAGACAAGACACGGTGAACACTGAAGCTTTCTTT. The encoded protein is CASRQDTVNTEAFF. Combining the CDR3 with reference TRBV7-6 and TRBJ1-1 gives the whole variable domain GAGVSQSPRYKVTKRGQDVALRCDPISGHVSLYWYRQALGQGPEFLTYFNYEAQQDKSGLPNDRFSAERPEGSISTLTIQRTEQRDSAMYRCASRQDTVNTEAFFGQGTRLTVV.

The chain carries TRBV29-1 and TRBJ2-3; D tentatively reads TRBD1 or TRBD2 (6 bases each). The V gene's germline CDR1 is SQVTM and CDR2 ANQGSEA. Trimming cost V 6 bases and J 0 bases, with 13 bases left between them. The length of the CDR3 is 14 residues. As DNA, the CDR3 is TGCAGCGTCCGAAAAGGGGGGAGCACAGATACGCAGTATTTT. This sequence encodes CSVRKGGSTDTQYF.

The chain carries TRBV18 and TRBJ1-1; D ambiguous. The V gene lost 5 bases and the J gene lost 1 base, with 8 bases spanning the gap. The CDR3 extends over 13 amino acids. From germline, CDR1 is KGHSH and CDR2 LQKENI. CDR3 region: CASSIQENTEAFF. The CDR3 nucleotides read TGTGCCAGCTCAATTCAGGAGAACACTGAAGCTTTCTTT. The full variable domain, completed using reference TRBV18 and TRBJ1-1, is NAGVMQNPRHLVRRRGQEARLRCSPMKGHSHVYWYRQLPEEGLKFMVYLQKENIIDESGMPKERFSAEFPKEGPSILRIQQVVRGDSAAYFCASSIQENTEAFFGQGTRLTVV.

The rearrangement uses TRBV19 and TRBJ1-6; D is unresolved. Germline assignment: CDR1 LNHDA and CDR2 SQIVND (reference sequence). V lost 3 bases and J lost 7, with 10 bases in between. The CDR3 has 14 residues. The CDR3 loop is CASSMKGSNSPLHF. In DNA form, the CDR3 reads TGTGCCAGTAGTATGAAGGGTTCAAATTCACCCCTCCACTTT.

The chain couples TRBV5-1 to TRBJ1-2; D unresolved. The CDR3 consists of 15 residues. Germline CDR1 reads SGHRS; CDR2 reads YFSETQ. V lost 2 bases and J lost 6, with 17 bases in between. The CDR3 DNA follows: TGCGCCAGCAGCTTACGATCGGCCTCGGCAGATGGCTACACCTTC. This encodes CASSLRSASADGYTF. The variable domain in full, with the rest retrieved from reference TRBV5-1 and TRBJ1-2, is KAGVTQTPRYLIKTRGQQVTLSCSPISGHRSVSWYQQTPGQGLQFLFEYFSETQRNKGNFPGRFSGRQFSNSRSEMNVSTLELGDSALYLCASSLRSASADGYTFGSGTRLTVV.

The gene calls are TRBV9 and TRBJ1-6, with D possibly being TRBD1 (5 bases). The CDR3 runs 16 residues. Trimming took off 3 bases at V and 7 bases at J, with 17 bases between the two ends. The germline V gene encodes CDR1 SGDLS and CDR2 YYNGEE. In DNA form, the CDR3 reads TGTGCCAGCAGCGCTCCATTCGACAGCGAGAATTCACCCCTCCACTTT. This gives the protein CASSAPFDSENSPLHF.

V and J are TRBV7-2 and TRBJ2-5, with 11 positions matching TRBD1. Germline-derived CDR1 and CDR2 are SGHTA and FQGNSA. Trimming removed 5 bases from V and 2 bases from J; junction bases left unmatched: 7. The CDR3 runs to 16 residues. CDR3 sequence reads: CASSMGQGGRQETQYF. Written as DNA, the CDR3 is TGTGCCAGCAGCATGGGACAGGGGGGCCGGCAAGAGACCCAGTACTTC.

This chain joins TRBV2 and TRBJ1-4; no clear D. Trimming took off 2 bases at V and 8 bases at J, with 12 bases between the two ends. CDR1 SNHLY and CDR2 FYNNEI come from the germline V gene. The CDR3 contains 14 residues. This CDR3 is CASSELQYGEKLFF. The CDR3 DNA reads TGTGCCAGCAGTGAACTACAGTATGGCGAAAAACTGTTTTTT.

This clone was seen a single time. The chain combines TRBV5-6 with TRBJ1-1; the D is unclear. The CDR3 contains 14 residues. CDR1 and CDR2 (germline): SGHDT, YYEEEE. Trimming took off 5 bases at V and 0 bases at J, with 11 bases between the two ends. CDR3 amino acids: CASSGRDMNTEAFF. DNA of the CDR3: TGTGCCAGCAGTGGGAGGGATATGAACACTGAAGCTTTCTTT.

The chain has TRBV28 and TRBJ1-1; D remains ambiguous. Germline-derived CDR1 and CDR2 are MDHEN and SYDVKM. The CDR3 loop spans 14 amino acids. Trimming shortened V by 6 bases and J by 1 base, and 12 bases separated the two germline ends. The CDR3 DNA reads TGTGCCAGCAGCGCAGCTGATCAGAACACTGAAGCTTTCTTT. It specifies CASSAADQNTEAFF.

The chain couples TRBV7-2 to TRBJ1-3; TRBD1 matches 8 bases. This CDR3 has 14 amino acids. CDR1 and CDR2 from the germline V gene are SGHTA and FQGNSA. J gave up 3 bases and V 5 bases, and 3 bases lay outside the gene matches. CDR3 loop: CASSTTGGGNTIYF. CDR3 sequence (DNA): TGTGCCAGCAGCACCACAGGGGGTGGAAACACCATATATTTT.

This chain connects TRBV7-9 to TRBJ1-6, with D perhaps TRBD1 (6 bases). V gave up 3 bases and J gave up 7 bases, with 10 bases separating them. CDR1 SEHNR and CDR2 FQNEAQ come from the germline V gene (reference sequence). The CDR3 extends over 14 amino acids. In DNA, the CDR3 is TGTGCCAGCAGCTTCAGGGGTTTGAATTCACCCCTCCACTTT. This codes for CASSFRGLNSPLHF.

DNA for the CDR3: TGTGCCAGCAGTGATGACAGACCCCCCGGGGAGCAGTACTTC. It encodes CASSDDRPPGEQYF. This chain connects TRBV2 to TRBJ2-7; maybe TRBD1 (5 bases). From germline, CDR1 is SNHLY and CDR2 FYNNEI. CDR3 length equals 14 residues. The V end was cut by 3 bases, the J end by 7 bases, with 16 bases between.

The chain couples TRBV21-1 to TRBJ1-1; the table's TRBD1 call for D was not verified on the DNA. TRBV21-1 is deemed a pseudogene. The CDR3 consists of 19 residues. This CDR3 reads CASSRPGPGQGARDTEAFF. In DNA, the CDR3 is TGTGCCAGCAGCAGGCCGGGTCCGGGACAGGGGGCGCGGGACACTGAAGCTTTCTTT.

J is TRBJ1-4 and V is TRBV9; weak D call: TRBD1 (5 bases). The ends were cut back, 1 base at V and 6 bases at J, with 13 bases in the middle. There are 15 residues in the CDR3. Germline V CDR1 and CDR2: SGDLS, YYNGEE. CDR3 in DNA: TGTGCCAGCAGCGTAACAGGAGAACGTGATGAAAAACTGTTTTTT. Translation: CASSVTGERDEKLFF.

The V and J genes are TRBV4-1 and TRBJ1-2; TRBD1 matches 9 bases. The CDR3 has 15 amino acids. J was trimmed by 4 bases and V by 2 bases; bases with no gene match: 5. Germline V gene lookup returns CDR1 MGHRA and CDR2 YSYEKL. The CDR3 spells CASSQTQTGGYGYTF. The CDR3 region has the DNA TGCGCCAGCAGCCAAACTCAGACAGGGGGCTATGGCTACACCTTC.

The chain recombines TRBV5-6 with TRBJ1-2, with TRBD1 identical over 9 bases. CDR1 and CDR2 from the germline V gene are SGHDT and YYEEEE. The V segment lost 4 bases and the J segment 3 bases; nucleotides outside the gene matches: 16. CDR3 size: 18 residues. CDR3 sequence (DNA): TGTGCCAGCAGCCGTACCACAGGGGGCACTGTAAACCACTATGGCTACACCTTC. It specifies CASSRTTGGTVNHYGYTF.

The chain combines TRBV6-6 with TRBJ2-3; 11 bases match TRBD2. The CDR3 contains 15 residues. V lost 5 bases, J lost 5 bases, and 6 bases stayed unmatched. Germline V CDR1 and CDR2: MNHNY, SVGAGI (reference sequence). The CDR3 nucleotides are TGTGCCAGCAGTCGACTAGCGGGGCTAGGAGATACGCAGTATTTT. Its translation is CASSRLAGLGDTQYF.

The rearrangement links TRBV5-1 to TRBJ1-2; TRBD1 is a possible D gene (6 bases). Trimming removed 6 bases at V and 1 base at J, with 19 bases between. The CDR3 sequence is 16 residues long. In germline, CDR1 is SGHRS, CDR2 YFSETQ. Here the CDR3 reads CASKEGEIVSNYGYTF. CDR3 coding DNA: TGCGCCAGCAAAGAGGGGGAGATAGTGAGTAACTATGGCTACACCTTC.

The gene calls are TRBV10-3 and TRBJ1-2; 9 bases are a match to TRBD1. Looked up from germline, CDR1 is ENHRY and CDR2 is SYGVKD. The CDR3 length is 15 residues. V gave up 0 bases and J gave up 6 bases; unmatched junction bases: 5. The chain's CDR3 is CAISESGQGQDGYTF. As DNA, the CDR3 is TGTGCCATCAGTGAGTCGGGACAGGGCCAAGATGGCTACACCTTC.

This rearrangement joins TRBV6-2 or TRBV6-3 to TRBJ2-5; D ambiguous. The germline gives CDR1 MNHEY, CDR2 SVGEGT. V dropped 2 bases and J dropped 5 bases, with 15 bases sitting between them. CDR3 length equals 15 residues. CDR3 in DNA: TGTGCCAGCAGTTACGCCGGACGGTTGGGGGAGACCCAGTACTTC. Protein: CASSYAGRLGETQYF.